The clone carrying this T cell receptor beta chain was picked up one time. Its antigen remains unidentified. The data stem from a study of cytomegalovirus exposure and HLA in healthy donors. Points from the study as a whole: TCR beta chain V- and J-gene trimming was linked, in a later analysis, to a missense variant in DCLRE1C. As was reported, the classifier diagnosed cytomegalovirus status with high specificity and sensitivity. The authors later found most CMV-associated TCR beta chains appeared HLA-restricted.

The PCR made use of 60 Vbeta and 13 Jbeta primers. Here immunoSEQ multiplex PCR was the method, and the copy in TCRdb shows in-frame clones only, minus some. The repertoire includes 55,000 to 70,000 clones, roughly 77% of them detected once, and 4.5% to 6% sits in the top ten. Germline V gene sequence: CDR1 MNHEY, CDR2 SVGAGI. This CDR3 has 12 residues. The V gene lost 2 bases and the J gene lost 5 bases, with 3 bases spanning the gap. The specimen was PBMCs. The chain carries TRBV6-5 and TRBJ2-2; D uncertain. This receptor was taken from a woman in her thirties in good health and CMV-seronegative. The CDR3 spells CASSYPTGELFF. Here the CDR3 DNA reads TGTGCCAGCAGTTACCCGACCGGGGAGCTGTTTTTT.